This T cell receptor (beta chain) derives from a study of T-cell reconstitution after alpha-beta-depleted transplantation in children. This clonotype was recorded at least ten times. Unique molecular identifiers featured in how the TCRbeta library was prepared. TCRdb recomputed calls from the PCR reads with MiXCR, one row per CDR3 protein. In the table there are 700,000 to 850,000 distinct CDR3 sequences, around 17% of which are singletons. Trimming pared 7 bases from V and 0 bases from J, leaving 9 bases between. This CDR3 is 12 amino acids long. Germline V lookup: CDR1 SQVTM, CDR2 ANQGSEA. The receptor comes from a male patient between 5 and 17 years old who had a stem cell transplant for acute lymphoblastic leukemia, so the T cells may come from the graft donor. This rearrangement joins TRBV29-1 to TRBJ1-1; no definite D call. Sample: PBMCs, mostly from graft donor cells, taken 360 days after TCRalphabeta/CD19-depleted stem cell transplant. CDR3 sequence reads: CSACNLNTEAFF. CDR3 coding DNA: TGCAGCGCCTGCAACCTGAACACTGAAGCTTTCTTT.